The 18 T cell receptor beta chains in this list originate from one sample, sequenced in a study of T cells after yellow fever vaccination. Each CDR3 protein gets one entry after TCRdb re-called the 5' RACE reads with MiXCR. Of a few hundred thousand distinct CDR3 sequences listed, 4.1% are singletons. This sample comprised PBMCs, obtained 5 days after the yellow fever booster vaccination. Every receptor here comes from a man between 18 and 35 years old who received the YFV17D yellow fever vaccine.

The rearrangement joins TRBV7-2 to TRBJ2-3; tentative D call: TRBD2 (6 bases). This CDR3 has 18 amino acids. Trimming removed 5 bases from V and 5 bases from J, with 26 bases in between. The germline CDR1 and CDR2 sequences are SGHTA and FQGNSA. The CDR3 DNA follows: TGTGCCAGCAGCACAACCGCGGACTATCGCCGTCCCTTAGATACGCAGTATTTT. It translates to CASSTTADYRRPLDTQYF.

V is TRBV24-1 and J is TRBJ1-6, with a possible D match to TRBD1 (5 bases). This CDR3 comprises 15 residues. Germline CDR1 is KGHDR and CDR2 is SFDVKD. V was clipped by 9 bases and J by 9 bases, with 20 bases between them. This chain's CDR3 is CATPEVGQRFSPLHF. The DNA for the CDR3 is TGTGCCACCCCCGAAGTGGGGCAACGTTTTTCACCCCTCCACTTT.

V gene TRBV7-2 combines with J gene TRBJ2-3, with 10 bases identical to TRBD2. Germline CDR1 and CDR2: SGHTA and FQGNSA. This CDR3 comprises 19 residues. The J segment lost 1 base and the V segment lost 2 bases, leaving 12 bases of the junction unmatched. As DNA, the CDR3 is TGTGCCAGCAGCTTACAAGGTCCTAGCGGGAGCCGGGGCACAGATACGCAGTATTTT. Translated, it gives CASSLQGPSGSRGTDTQYF. Together with reference TRBV7-2 and TRBJ2-3, the CDR3 gives the full variable domain: GAGVSQSPSNKVTEKGKDVELRCDPISGHTALYWYRQSLGQGLEFLIYFQGNSAPDKSGLPSDRFSAERTGGSVSTLTIQRTQQEDSAVYLCASSLQGPSGSRGTDTQYFGPGTRLTVL.

This clonotype was recorded many times. The genes are TRBV7-9 and TRBJ2-1, with D possibly being TRBD2 (7 bases). Germline loops: CDR1 SEHNR, CDR2 FQNEAQ (reference sequence). The V end was cut by 3 bases, the J end by 8 bases, with 11 bases between. CDR3 length: 13 amino acids. This chain's CDR3 is CASSFRRGHEQFF. Here the CDR3 DNA reads TGTGCCAGCAGCTTTCGGCGGGGGCATGAGCAGTTCTTC. Drawing the rest from reference TRBV7-9 and TRBJ2-1, the complete variable domain is DTGVSQNPRHKITKRGQNVTFRCDPISEHNRLYWYRQTLGQGPEFLTYFQNEAQLEKSRLLSDRFSAERPKGSFSTLEIQRTEQGDSAMYLCASSFRRGHEQFFGPGTRLTVL.

This clonotype was detected many times. J is TRBJ1-2 and V is TRBV7-2; 9 nucleotides align to TRBD1. This CDR3 has 13 residues. V was clipped by 3 bases and J by 4 bases; unmatched bases: 0. In germline, CDR1 is SGHTA, CDR2 FQGNSA. CDR3 DNA: TGTGCCAGCAGCTTGGGACAGGGCTATGGCTACACCTTC. This encodes CASSLGQGYGYTF.

The rearrangement links TRBV15 to TRBJ2-1; D remains unclear. V gave up 2 bases and J gave up 8 bases, with 16 bases separating them. The CDR3 sequence is 15 residues long. The germline V gene encodes CDR1 LNHNV and CDR2 YYDKDF (reference sequence). The CDR3 loop reads CATSRTDRSRDEQFF. DNA of the CDR3: TGTGCCACCAGCAGAACCGACCGGTCGAGAGATGAGCAGTTCTTC.

V gene TRBV7-9 combines with J gene TRBJ2-7; TRBD1 is a possible D gene (6 bases). This CDR3 is 14 amino acids long. Between the trimmed V and J ends, which lost 4 bases and 4 bases, there was a span of 14 bases. CDR1 and CDR2 from the germline V gene are SEHNR and FQNEAQ (reference sequence). The DNA of the CDR3 is TGTGCCAGCAGCTCCGACAGGCTCAGATACGAGCAGTACTTC. Residues: CASSSDRLRYEQYF.

This clonotype came up a few times. This chain uses TRBV4-2 with TRBJ2-7; D not resolved. V was clipped by 1 base and J by 3 bases, with 10 bases between them. The CDR3 runs to 14 residues. The germline CDR1 and CDR2 sequences are LGHNA and YNFKEQ. The CDR3: CASSQGQQLYEQYF. DNA of the CDR3: TGTGCCAGCAGCCAAGGGCAACAGCTCTACGAGCAGTACTTC.

This clonotype came up a few times. J is TRBJ2-5 and V is TRBV7-2, with TRBD2 matching 16 bases. The V gene end was trimmed by 1 base and the J gene end by 6 bases; junction bases not matched to a gene: 5. The germline V gene encodes CDR1 SGHTA and CDR2 FQGNSA. The CDR3 is 17 residues long. The chain's CDR3 is CASSLVGTSGGAKTQYF. The CDR3, as DNA: TGTGCCAGCAGCTTAGTCGGGACTAGCGGGGGGGCCAAGACCCAGTACTTC.

This clonotype was observed a handful of times. This chain links TRBV11-2 with TRBJ2-2; no reliable D call. V lost 0 bases to trimming and J lost 6 bases, with 11 bases between them. This CDR3 spans 15 amino acids. CDR1 is SGHAT and CDR2 is FQNNGV in the germline V gene. CDR3 amino acids: CASSLDVTDAGELFF. Written as DNA, the CDR3 is TGTGCCAGCAGCTTAGATGTGACGGATGCCGGGGAGCTGTTTTTT.

This rearrangement joins TRBV28 to TRBJ2-1; D is possibly TRBD1 (5 bases). The CDR3 has 12 residues. V lost 10 bases and J lost 3, with 10 bases in between. The germline gives CDR1 MDHEN, CDR2 SYDVKM. CDR3 coding DNA: TGTGCCACCCAGGGTTACTACAATGAGCAGTTCTTC. Its translation: CATQGYYNEQFF.

In its sample, this clonotype was seen a few times. This could be a read error, since a much larger clone is one nucleotide away. The chain links TRBV4-3 to TRBJ1-3; D call uncertain. The V end lost 0 bases, the J end lost 4 bases, and 4 bases lay between the germline ends. This CDR3 has 13 residues. Per germline, CDR1 LGHNA and CDR2 YSLEER. The CDR3 sequence is CASSQDWGNTIYF. In nucleotides, the CDR3 is TGCGCCAGCAGCCAAGATTGGGGAAACACCATATATTTT.

This clonotype was counted a few times. The V call is TRBV9, the J call TRBJ1-2, with a weak D call TRBD1 (5 bases). V was clipped by 0 bases and J by 4 bases, with 10 bases between them. This CDR3 comprises 14 residues. Germline values: CDR1 SGDLS, CDR2 YYNGEE. The CDR3 protein is CASSVDSGGYGYTF. In DNA form, the CDR3 reads TGTGCCAGCAGCGTAGATTCTGGGGGCTATGGCTACACCTTC. The complete variable domain, with remaining parts taken from reference TRBV9 and TRBJ1-2, reads DSGVTQTPKHLITATGQRVTLRCSPRSGDLSVYWYQQSLDQGLQFLIQYYNGEERAKGNILERFSAQQFPDLHSELNLSSLELGDSALYFCASSVDSGGYGYTFGSGTRLTVV.

This clonotype was detected a few times. J is TRBJ2-1 and V is TRBV9; 15 bases are a match to TRBD2. Germline CDR1 reads SGDLS; CDR2 reads YYNGEE. This CDR3 has 17 residues. The trim removed 0 bases at V and 4 bases at J, leaving 2 bases unmatched. The chain's CDR3 is CASSVGGLAGGYNEQFF. The CDR3 DNA reads TGTGCCAGCAGCGTAGGCGGACTAGCGGGGGGGTACAATGAGCAGTTCTTC.

The sample holds a few counts of this clonotype. The rearrangement links TRBV27 to TRBJ2-1, with a possible D match to TRBD2 (6 bases). Trimming shortened V by 6 bases and J by 8 bases, and 17 bases separated the two germline ends. CDR3 length: 14 residues. Germline values: CDR1 MNHEY, CDR2 SMNVEV (reference sequence). CDR3 sequence (DNA): TGTGCCAGCAGCACACGACTAGTATTCTATGAGCAGTTCTTC. It translates to CASSTRLVFYEQFF.

This clonotype was observed many times. The J gene is TRBJ1-1, the V gene TRBV3-1, with D unclear. The V gene's germline CDR1 is LGHDT and CDR2 YNNKEL (reference sequence). The CDR3 extends over 13 amino acids. The germline V and J ends were trimmed by 0 bases and 5 bases, with 7 bases remaining between them. The CDR3 is CASSQDRMTEAFF. CDR3 nucleotides: TGTGCCAGCAGCCAAGATAGGATGACTGAAGCTTTCTTT.

The chain couples TRBV28 to TRBJ1-5, with D tentatively TRBD1 (5 bases). The ends were cut back, 11 bases at V and 2 bases at J, with 13 bases in the middle. This CDR3 has 13 residues. Germline CDR1 MDHEN, CDR2 SYDVKM. The CDR3 loop reads CAALPRGNQPQHF. Written as DNA, the CDR3 is TGTGCCGCCCTTCCCAGGGGCAATCAGCCCCAGCATTTT.

CDR3 sequence: CASRRGGETSYEQYF. In nucleotides, the CDR3 is TGCGCCAGCCGAAGGGGGGGCGAAACTTCATACGAGCAGTACTTC. The V gene is TRBV5-1, the J gene TRBJ2-7; D might be TRBD2 (7 bases). Germline-derived CDR1 and CDR2 are SGHRS and YFSETQ. The V end lost 7 bases, the J end lost 4 bases, and 21 bases lay between the germline ends. CDR3 size: 15 residues. The entire variable domain, with the rest obtained from reference TRBV5-1 and TRBJ2-7, is as follows: KAGVTQTPRYLIKTRGQQVTLSCSPISGHRSVSWYQQTPGQGLQFLFEYFSETQRNKGNFPGRFSGRQFSNSRSEMNVSTLELGDSALYLCASRRGGETSYEQYFGPGTRLTVT.